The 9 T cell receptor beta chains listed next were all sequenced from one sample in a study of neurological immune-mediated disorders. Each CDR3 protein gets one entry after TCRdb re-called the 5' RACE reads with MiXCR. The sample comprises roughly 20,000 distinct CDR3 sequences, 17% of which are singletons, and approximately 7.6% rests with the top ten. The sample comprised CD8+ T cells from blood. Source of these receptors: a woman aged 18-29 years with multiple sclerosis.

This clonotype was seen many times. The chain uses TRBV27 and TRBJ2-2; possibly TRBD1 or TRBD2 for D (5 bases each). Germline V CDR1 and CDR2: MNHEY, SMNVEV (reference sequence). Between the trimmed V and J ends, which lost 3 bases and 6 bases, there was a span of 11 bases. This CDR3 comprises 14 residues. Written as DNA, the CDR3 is TGTGCCAGCAGTTTTTTCTGGGGGTCCGGGGAGCTGTTTTTT. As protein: CASSFFWGSGELFF.

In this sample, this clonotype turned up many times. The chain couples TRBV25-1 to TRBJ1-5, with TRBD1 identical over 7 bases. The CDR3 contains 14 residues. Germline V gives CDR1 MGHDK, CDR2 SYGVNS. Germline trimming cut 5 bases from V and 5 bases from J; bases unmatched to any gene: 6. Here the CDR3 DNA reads TGTGCCAGCAGTCCACAGGGGATTGATCAGCCCCAGCATTTT. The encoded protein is CASSPQGIDQPQHF.

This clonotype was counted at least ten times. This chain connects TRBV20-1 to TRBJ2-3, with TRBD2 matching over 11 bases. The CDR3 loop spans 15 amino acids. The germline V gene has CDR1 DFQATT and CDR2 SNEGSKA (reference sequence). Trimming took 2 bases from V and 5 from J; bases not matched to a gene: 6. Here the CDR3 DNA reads TGCAGTGCTAGACTACTAGCGGGAGACCGAGATACGCAGTATTTT. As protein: CSARLLAGDRDTQYF.

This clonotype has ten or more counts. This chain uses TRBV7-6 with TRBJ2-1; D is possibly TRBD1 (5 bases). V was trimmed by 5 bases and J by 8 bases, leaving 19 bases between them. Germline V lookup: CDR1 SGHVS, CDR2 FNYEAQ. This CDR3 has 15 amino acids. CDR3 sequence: CASSLNSGNTDEQFF. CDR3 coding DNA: TGTGCCAGCAGCCTAAATTCAGGGAATACCGATGAGCAGTTCTTC.

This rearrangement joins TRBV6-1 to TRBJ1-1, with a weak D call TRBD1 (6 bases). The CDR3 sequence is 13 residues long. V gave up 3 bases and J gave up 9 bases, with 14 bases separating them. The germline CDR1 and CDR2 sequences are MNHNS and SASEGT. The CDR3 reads CASSESWTAQAFF. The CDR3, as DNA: TGTGCCAGCAGTGAGTCTTGGACAGCTCAAGCTTTCTTT.

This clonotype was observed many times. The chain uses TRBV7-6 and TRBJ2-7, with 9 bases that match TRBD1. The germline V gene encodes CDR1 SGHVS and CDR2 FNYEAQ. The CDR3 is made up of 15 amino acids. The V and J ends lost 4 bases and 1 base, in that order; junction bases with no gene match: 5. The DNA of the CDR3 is TGTGCCAGCAGCTCCGGGACAGGGATGTCCTACGAGCAGTACGTC. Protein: CASSSGTGMSYEQYV.

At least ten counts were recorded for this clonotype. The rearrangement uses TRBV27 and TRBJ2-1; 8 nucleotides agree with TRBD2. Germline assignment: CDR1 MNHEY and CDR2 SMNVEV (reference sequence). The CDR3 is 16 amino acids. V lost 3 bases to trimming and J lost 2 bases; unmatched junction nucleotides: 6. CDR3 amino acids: CASSLMREVTYNEQFF. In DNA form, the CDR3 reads TGTGCCAGCAGTTTGATGCGGGAGGTCACCTACAATGAGCAGTTCTTC.

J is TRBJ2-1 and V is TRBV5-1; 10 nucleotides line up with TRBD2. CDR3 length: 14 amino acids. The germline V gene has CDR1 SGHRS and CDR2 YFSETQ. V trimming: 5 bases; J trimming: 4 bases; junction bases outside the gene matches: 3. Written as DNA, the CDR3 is TGCGCCAGCAGTGCTAGCGGGGGATACAATGAGCAGTTCTTC. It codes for CASSASGGYNEQFF.

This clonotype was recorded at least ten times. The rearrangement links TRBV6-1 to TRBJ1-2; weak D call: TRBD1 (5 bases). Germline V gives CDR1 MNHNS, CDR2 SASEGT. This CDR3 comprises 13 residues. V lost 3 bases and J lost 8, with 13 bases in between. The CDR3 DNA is TGTGCCAGCAGTGAGGCGGGGCAAAGGGGCTACACCTTC. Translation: CASSEAGQRGYTF.